Each of the 23 T cell receptor beta chains below was sequenced from the same sample in a study of blood T cell repertoires in COVID-19. Data came from immunoSEQ multiplex PCR; TCRdb stores just in-frame clones and leaves some out. The data hold about 120,000 clones, with 85% to 90% observed a single time. Sequenced: peripheral blood. The receptor source for this set is a woman in her 70s with acute or convalescent COVID-19.

The chain carries TRBV5-4 and TRBJ2-1; 8 nucleotides align to TRBD2. Germline CDR1 is SGHNT and CDR2 is YYREEE (reference sequence). The J segment lost 7 bases and the V segment lost 3 bases, leaving 12 bases of the junction unmatched. The CDR3 length is 16 residues. The CDR3 region is CASSSTGGGRRNEQFF. CDR3 coding DNA: TGTGCCAGCAGCTCCACCGGCGGGGGGCGCAGGAATGAGCAGTTCTTC.

The V gene is TRBV5-1, the J gene TRBJ2-2; 7 positions match TRBD1. Losses at the gene ends were 0 bases for V and 1 base for J; bases not matched to a gene: 0. Germline loops: CDR1 SGHRS, CDR2 YFSETQ. This CDR3 has 15 amino acids. CDR3 nucleotides: TGCGCCAGCAGCTTGGGGGACAGGAACACCGGGGAGCTGTTTTTT. Its protein is CASSLGDRNTGELFF.

This rearrangement joins TRBV23-1 to TRBJ1-5; 8 bases match TRBD1. TRBV23-1 falls under the ORF class, with uncertain function. The CDR3 runs 15 residues. The junction had 4 bases not matched to a gene; V was cut back by 2 bases and J by 4 bases. CDR3 coding DNA: TGCGCCAGCAGTCAACTAGACAGGGGTAATCAGCCCCAGCATTTT. Protein sequence: CASSQLDRGNQPQHF.

The chain combines TRBV30 with TRBJ2-7; no clear D gene. Trimming took off 3 bases at V and 1 base at J, with 7 bases between the two ends. The CDR3 totals 12 residues. Germline V gene lookup returns CDR1 GTSNPN and CDR2 SVGIG (reference sequence). Here the CDR3 reads CAWSTDSYEQYF. The DNA of the CDR3 is TGTGCCTGGAGCACAGATTCCTACGAGCAGTACTTC.

CDR3 coding DNA: TGTGCCAGCAGCCAACAGAATAGCAATCAGCCCCAGCATTTT. Translated, it gives CASSQQNSNQPQHF. This chain links TRBV3-1 (or the pseudogene TRBV3-2) with TRBJ1-5, with D uncertain. Germline V lookup: CDR1 LGHDT, CDR2 YNNKEL (reference sequence). The ends were cut back, 2 bases at V and 0 bases at J, with 5 bases in the middle. The CDR3 runs to 14 residues.

The chain employs TRBV5-4 and TRBJ2-3, with 7 positions matching TRBD2. The ends lost 3 bases at V and 3 bases at J; junction bases unmatched: 7. This CDR3 is 15 amino acids long. From germline, CDR1 is SGHNT and CDR2 YYREEE (reference sequence). The CDR3 sequence: CASSSQRGRTDTQYF. The CDR3 DNA follows: TGTGCCAGCAGCTCCCAGCGGGGACGGACAGATACGCAGTATTTT.

This chain uses TRBV3-1 (or the pseudogene TRBV3-2) with TRBJ2-3; TRBD1 might be the D (5 bases). Germline V gene sequence: CDR1 LGHDT, CDR2 YNNKEL (reference sequence). Trimming left V 1 base short and J 5 bases short, with 16 bases between. The CDR3 length is 16 residues. Here the CDR3 reads CASSQARARVKDTQYF. CDR3 bases: TGTGCCAGCAGCCAAGCCCGAGCCAGGGTGAAAGATACGCAGTATTTT.

The rearrangement links TRBV6-5 to TRBJ2-2; 7 nucleotides agree with TRBD1. V dropped 6 bases and J dropped 2; count of bases not matched to a gene: 6. This CDR3 is built from 15 residues. Germline V gene lookup returns CDR1 MNHEY and CDR2 SVGAGI. CDR3 in DNA: TGTGCCAGCAGGGCCGGGACAGCAAACACCGGGGAGCTGTTTTTT. It is translated as CASRAGTANTGELFF.

This chain connects TRBV5-4 to TRBJ2-5, with D perhaps TRBD1 (5 bases). CDR1 is SGHNT, CDR2 YYREEE, per germline (reference sequence). CDR3 length: 17 residues. The V and J ends lost 4 bases and 5 bases respectively, with 24 bases between them. CDR3 sequence: CASSRSLDTISQETQYF. CDR3 in DNA: TGTGCCAGCAGCAGATCCTTGGACACTATTTCCCAGGAGACCCAGTACTTC.

This clone was seen only a few times. The V and J genes are TRBV21-1 and TRBJ1-6. TRBV21-1 is recorded as a pseudogene. There are 12 residues in the CDR3. The CDR3 here is CASSKRGSPLHF. CDR3 sequence (DNA): TGTGCCAGCAGCAAAAGAGGTTCACCCCTCCACTTT.

This sequence joins TRBV28 and TRBJ1-5, with TRBD1 matching over 7 bases. The germline V gene encodes CDR1 MDHEN and CDR2 SYDVKM. The CDR3 totals 13 residues. Unmatched junction bases numbered 8, after V lost 7 bases and J lost 8 bases. CDR3 in DNA: TGTGCCAGCATCTCAGGGGGTGTTGAGCCCCAGCATTTT. Amino acids: CASISGGVEPQHF.

This chain uses TRBV3-1 (or the pseudogene TRBV3-2) with TRBJ2-6, with D possibly matching TRBD1 (6 bases). This CDR3 spans 15 amino acids. Deletions cut 2 bases from V and 2 bases from J, with 7 bases between. Germline values: CDR1 LGHDT, CDR2 YNNKEL (reference sequence). CDR3 amino acids: CASSQRGTGANVLTF. Here the CDR3 DNA reads TGTGCCAGCAGCCAAAGGGGGACTGGGGCCAACGTCCTGACTTTC.

CDR3 in DNA: TGCGCCAGCAGCTTGAGACTCGGACAGGGGTACAATGAGCAGTTCTTC. Its translation: CASSLRLGQGYNEQFF. The V gene is TRBV5-1, the J gene TRBJ2-1, with 9 bases aligning to TRBD1. The CDR3 extends over 16 amino acids. The J segment lost 4 bases and the V segment lost 1 base, leaving 6 bases of the junction unmatched. In germline, CDR1 is SGHRS, CDR2 YFSETQ. Supplemented by reference TRBV5-1 and TRBJ2-1, the full variable domain reads KAGVTQTPRYLIKTRGQQVTLSCSPISGHRSVSWYQQTPGQGLQFLFEYFSETQRNKGNFPGRFSGRQFSNSRSEMNVSTLELGDSALYLCASSLRLGQGYNEQFFGPGTRLTVL.

V and J are TRBV20-1 and TRBJ1-5; TRBD1 aligns across 10 bases. V was clipped by 4 bases and J by 6 bases; unmatched bases: 3. This CDR3 is built from 13 residues. From germline, CDR1 is DFQATT and CDR2 SNEGSKA (reference sequence). The CDR3 here is CSATDRGRQPQHF. The CDR3 DNA reads as TGCAGTGCTACTGACAGGGGGCGTCAGCCCCAGCATTTT.

V is TRBV12-3 or TRBV12-4 and J is TRBJ1-1; no firm D call. The CDR3 totals 13 residues. V lost 8 bases and J 4 bases, leaving 14 bases between the germline ends. CDR3 amino acids: CASGENRGTEAFF. The CDR3 nucleotides are TGTGCCAGCGGTGAAAATCGGGGCACTGAAGCTTTCTTT.

The J gene is TRBJ2-1, the V gene TRBV18; D might be TRBD2 (5 bases). The V and J ends lost 3 bases and 6 bases respectively, with 15 bases between them. The germline V gene has CDR1 KGHSH and CDR2 LQKENI. This CDR3 comprises 15 residues. The CDR3 coding sequence is TGTGCCAGCTCACCGAGCCTCCGGGAAGCCAATGAGCAGTTCTTC. Residues: CASSPSLREANEQFF.

The chain has TRBV7-9 and TRBJ1-6; a weak D match, TRBD1 (5 bases). The germline V gene has CDR1 SEHNR and CDR2 FQNEAQ (reference sequence). With 5 bases removed from V and 0 bases from J, the gap between germline ends came to 8 bases. This CDR3 comprises 15 residues. CDR3 loop: CASSGGSSYNSPLHF. CDR3 coding DNA: TGTGCCAGCAGCGGGGGGAGCTCCTATAATTCACCCCTCCACTTT.

V is TRBV3-1 (or the pseudogene TRBV3-2) and J is TRBJ2-5; the match to TRBD2 covers 10 bases. The length of the CDR3 is 16 residues. V shed 8 bases and J 3 bases; nucleotides not matched to a gene: 12. Germline CDR1 and CDR2: LGHDT and YNNKEL (reference sequence). This chain's CDR3 is CASLRVSGGAKETQYF. The CDR3 region has the DNA TGTGCCAGCCTGAGAGTAAGCGGGGGGGCGAAAGAGACCCAGTACTTC.

The chain couples TRBV15 to TRBJ2-1; 10 bases are a match to TRBD1. CDR1 and CDR2 from the germline V gene are LNHNV and YYDKDF (reference sequence). V shed 5 bases and J 8 bases; nucleotides not matched to a gene: 15. The CDR3 is 17 residues long. The CDR3 spells CATSRLLTGQGRDEQFF. Written as DNA, the CDR3 is TGTGCCACCAGCCGGCTTCTCACGGGACAGGGGAGGGATGAGCAGTTCTTC.

V usage is TRBV12-3 or TRBV12-4 and J usage is TRBJ2-3; a weak D match, TRBD2 (7 bases). This CDR3 is 11 amino acids long. V lost 6 bases, J lost 11 bases, and 12 bases lay in between. The CDR3 DNA sequence: TGTGCCAGCAGCCAAGGGGGGGGGCAGTATTTT. Translation: CASSQGGGQYF.

The gene calls are TRBV5-1 and TRBJ2-4; possible D gene TRBD2, 5 bases. V was cut by 0 bases and J by 0 bases, with 10 bases left in between. Germline CDR1 is SGHRS and CDR2 is YFSETQ. The CDR3 extends over 16 amino acids. The CDR3 is CASSLDVGVAKNIQYF. In DNA form, the CDR3 reads TGCGCCAGCAGCTTGGACGTCGGGGTAGCCAAAAACATTCAGTACTTC.

The chain combines TRBV21-1 with TRBJ1-2; the table's D gene call, TRBD1, was not cross checked with the DNA. TRBV21-1 is termed a pseudogene. The CDR3 spans 14 residues. CDR3 protein: CASRFDRGRYGYTF. In DNA, the CDR3 is TGTGCCAGCAGATTCGACAGGGGACGATATGGCTACACCTTC.

The chain couples TRBV12-5 to TRBJ1-3; a weak D match, TRBD1 (5 bases). The CDR3 is made up of 15 amino acids. V was shortened by 8 bases and J by 0 bases, with 14 bases between the two germline ends. Germline V CDR1 and CDR2: LGHNT, FRNRAP. The CDR3 bases are TGTGCTAGTTCCACAGGATCGCTCTCTGGAAACACCATATATTTT. Its protein is CASSTGSLSGNTIYF. The full variable domain, completed using reference TRBV12-5 and TRBJ1-3, is DARVTQTPRHKVTEMGQEVTMRCQPILGHNTVFWYRQTMMQGLELLAYFRNRAPLDDSGMPKDRFSAEMPDATLATLKIQPSEPRDSAVYFCASSTGSLSGNTIYFGEGSWLTVV.